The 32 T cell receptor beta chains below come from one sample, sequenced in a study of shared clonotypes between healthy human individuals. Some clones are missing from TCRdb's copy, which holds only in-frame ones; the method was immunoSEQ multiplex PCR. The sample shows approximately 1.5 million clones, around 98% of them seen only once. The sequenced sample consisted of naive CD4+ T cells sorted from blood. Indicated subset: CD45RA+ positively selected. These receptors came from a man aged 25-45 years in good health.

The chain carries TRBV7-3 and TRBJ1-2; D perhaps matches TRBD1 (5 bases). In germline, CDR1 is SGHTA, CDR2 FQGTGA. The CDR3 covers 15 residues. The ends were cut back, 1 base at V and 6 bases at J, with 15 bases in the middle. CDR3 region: CASSLSSQGIDGYTF. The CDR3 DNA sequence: TGTGCCAGCAGCTTAAGTTCGCAGGGTATCGATGGCTACACCTTC. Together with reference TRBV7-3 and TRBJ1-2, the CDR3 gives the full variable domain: GAGVSQTPSNKVTEKGKYVELRCDPISGHTALYWYRQSLGQGPEFLIYFQGTGAADDSGLPNDRFFAVRPEGSVSTLKIQRTERGDSAVYLCASSLSSQGIDGYTFGSGTRLTVV.

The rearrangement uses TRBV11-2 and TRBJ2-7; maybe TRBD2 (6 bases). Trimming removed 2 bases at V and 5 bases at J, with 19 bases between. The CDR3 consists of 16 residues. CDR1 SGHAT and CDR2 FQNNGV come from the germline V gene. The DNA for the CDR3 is TGTGCCAGCAGCTTATCTCCTAGCGCTCACGAAAACGAGCAGTACTTC. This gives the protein CASSLSPSAHENEQYF.

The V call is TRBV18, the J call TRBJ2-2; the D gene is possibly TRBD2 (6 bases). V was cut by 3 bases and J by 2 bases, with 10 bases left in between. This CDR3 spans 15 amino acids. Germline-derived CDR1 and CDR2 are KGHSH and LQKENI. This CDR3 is CASSPSGRNTGELFF. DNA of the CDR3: TGTGCCAGCTCACCTAGCGGCAGAAACACCGGGGAGCTGTTTTTT.

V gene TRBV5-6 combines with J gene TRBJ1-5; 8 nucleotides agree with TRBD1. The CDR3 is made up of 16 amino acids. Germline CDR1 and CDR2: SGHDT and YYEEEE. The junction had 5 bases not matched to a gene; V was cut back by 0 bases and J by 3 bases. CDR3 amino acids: CASSLATGDLNQPQHF. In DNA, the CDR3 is TGTGCCAGCAGCTTGGCGACAGGGGACCTCAATCAGCCCCAGCATTTT.

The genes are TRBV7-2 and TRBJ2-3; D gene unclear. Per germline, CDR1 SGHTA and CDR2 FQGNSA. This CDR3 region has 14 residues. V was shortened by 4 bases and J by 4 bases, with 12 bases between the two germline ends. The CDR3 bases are TGTGCCAGCAGCTCCAGCCGGGCGGCAGATACGCAGTATTTT. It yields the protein CASSSSRAADTQYF.

CDR3 nucleotides: TGTGCCATCAGTGAGCGAGAGGGCAATCAGCCCCAGCATTTT. The encoded protein is CAISEREGNQPQHF. The V call is TRBV10-3, the J call TRBJ1-5; D call uncertain. Germline V CDR1 and CDR2: ENHRY, SYGVKD. The CDR3 has 14 residues. The ends were cut back, 2 bases at V and 2 bases at J, with 7 bases in the middle.

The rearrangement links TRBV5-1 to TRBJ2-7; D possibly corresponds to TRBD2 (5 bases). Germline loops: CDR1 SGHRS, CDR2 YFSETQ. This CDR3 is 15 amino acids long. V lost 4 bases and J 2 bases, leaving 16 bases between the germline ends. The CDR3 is CASSAGGVVPYEQYF. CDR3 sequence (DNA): TGCGCCAGCAGCGCGGGTGGAGTCGTTCCCTACGAGCAGTACTTC.

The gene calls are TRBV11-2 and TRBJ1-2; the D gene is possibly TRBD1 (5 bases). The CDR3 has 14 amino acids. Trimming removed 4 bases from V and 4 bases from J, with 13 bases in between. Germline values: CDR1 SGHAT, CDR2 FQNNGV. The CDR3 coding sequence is TGTGCCAGCAGCTCCGTCCGAACAGGCTATGGCTACACCTTC. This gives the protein CASSSVRTGYGYTF.

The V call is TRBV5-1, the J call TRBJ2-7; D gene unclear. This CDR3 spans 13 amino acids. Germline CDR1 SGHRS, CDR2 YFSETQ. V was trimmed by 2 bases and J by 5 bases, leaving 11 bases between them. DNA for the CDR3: TGCGCCAGCAGCTTAATACCGACGGACGAGCAGTACTTC. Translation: CASSLIPTDEQYF.

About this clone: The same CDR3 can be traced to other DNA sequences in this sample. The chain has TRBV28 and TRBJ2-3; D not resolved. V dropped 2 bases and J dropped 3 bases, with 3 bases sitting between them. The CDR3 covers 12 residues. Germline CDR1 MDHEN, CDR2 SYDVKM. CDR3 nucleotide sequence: TGTGCCAGCAGTTTAAGAACAGATACGCAGTATTTT. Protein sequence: CASSLRTDTQYF.

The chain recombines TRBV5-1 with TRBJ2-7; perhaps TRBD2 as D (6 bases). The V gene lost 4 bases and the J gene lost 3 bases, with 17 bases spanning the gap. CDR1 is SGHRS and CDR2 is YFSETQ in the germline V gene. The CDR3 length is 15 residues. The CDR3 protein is CASSAEAGPYYEQYF. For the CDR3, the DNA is TGCGCCAGCAGCGCCGAAGCGGGTCCCTACTACGAGCAGTACTTC.

Here the CDR3 DNA reads TGTGCCAGAAGAGAAGCGGGAGCCAGGGTATACGAGCAGTACTTC. This codes for CARREAGARVYEQYF. This chain connects TRBV5-3 to TRBJ2-7; TRBD2 matches 8 bases. TRBV5-3 is an ORF, and what it does is uncertain. The CDR3 covers 15 residues. V lost 5 bases, J lost 4 bases, and 11 bases stayed unmatched.

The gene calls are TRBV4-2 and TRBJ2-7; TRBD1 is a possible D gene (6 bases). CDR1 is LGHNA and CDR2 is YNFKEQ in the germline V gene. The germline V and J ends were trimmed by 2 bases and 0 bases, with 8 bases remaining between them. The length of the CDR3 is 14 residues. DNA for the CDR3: TGTGCCAGCAGCCAATACAGGGACTCCTACGAGCAGTACTTC. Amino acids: CASSQYRDSYEQYF.

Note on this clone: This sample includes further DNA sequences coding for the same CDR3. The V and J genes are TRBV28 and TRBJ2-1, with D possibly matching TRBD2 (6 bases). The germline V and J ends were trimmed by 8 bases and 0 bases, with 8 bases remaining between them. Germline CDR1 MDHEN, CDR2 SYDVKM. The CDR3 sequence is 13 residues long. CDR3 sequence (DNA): TGTGCCAGCGGGGGAGGCTCCTACAATGAGCAGTTCTTC. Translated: CASGGGSYNEQFF.

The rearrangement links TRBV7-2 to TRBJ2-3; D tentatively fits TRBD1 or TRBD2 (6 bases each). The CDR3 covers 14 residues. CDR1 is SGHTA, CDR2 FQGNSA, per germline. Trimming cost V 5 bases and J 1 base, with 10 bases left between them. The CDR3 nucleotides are TGTGCCAGCAGCAAGAGGGGGGGCACAGATACGCAGTATTTT. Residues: CASSKRGGTDTQYF.

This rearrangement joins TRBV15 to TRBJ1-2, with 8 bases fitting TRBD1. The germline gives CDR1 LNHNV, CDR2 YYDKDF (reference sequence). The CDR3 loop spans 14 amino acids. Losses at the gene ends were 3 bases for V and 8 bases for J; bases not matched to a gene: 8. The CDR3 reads CATSRGTTGEGYTF. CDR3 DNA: TGTGCCACCAGCAGGGGTACGACAGGGGAGGGCTACACCTTC.

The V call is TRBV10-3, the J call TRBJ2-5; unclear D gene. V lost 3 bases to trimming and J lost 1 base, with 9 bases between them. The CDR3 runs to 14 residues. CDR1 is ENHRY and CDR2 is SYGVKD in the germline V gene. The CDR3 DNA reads TGTGCCATCAGTGATTTTTCGGGCCAAGAGACCCAGTACTTC. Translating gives CAISDFSGQETQYF.

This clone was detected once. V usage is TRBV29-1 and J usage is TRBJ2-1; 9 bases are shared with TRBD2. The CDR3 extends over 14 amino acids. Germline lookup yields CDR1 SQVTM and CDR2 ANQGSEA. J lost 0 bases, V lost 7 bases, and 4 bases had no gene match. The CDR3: CSGDSGSSYNEQFF. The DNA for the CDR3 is TGCAGCGGAGATAGCGGGAGCTCCTACAATGAGCAGTTCTTC.

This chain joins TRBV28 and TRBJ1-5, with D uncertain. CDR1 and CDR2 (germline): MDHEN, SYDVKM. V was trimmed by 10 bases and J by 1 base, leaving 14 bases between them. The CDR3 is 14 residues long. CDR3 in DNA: TGTGCCACCCTCGAAGCAAAGAGCAATCAGCCCCAGCATTTT. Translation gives CATLEAKSNQPQHF. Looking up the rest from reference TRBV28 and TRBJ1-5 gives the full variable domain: DVKVTQSSRYLVKRTGEKVFLECVQDMDHENMFWYRQDPGLGLRLIYFSYDVKMKEKGDIPEGYSVSREKKERFSLILESASTNQTSMYLCATLEAKSNQPQHFGDGTRLSIL.

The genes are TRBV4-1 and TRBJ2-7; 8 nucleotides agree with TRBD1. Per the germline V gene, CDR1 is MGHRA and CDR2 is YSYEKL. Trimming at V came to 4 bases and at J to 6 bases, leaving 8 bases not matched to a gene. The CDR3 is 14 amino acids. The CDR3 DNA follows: TGCGCCAGCAGCCTAAGTGACAGGGGTAGCGAGCAGTACTTC. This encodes CASSLSDRGSEQYF.

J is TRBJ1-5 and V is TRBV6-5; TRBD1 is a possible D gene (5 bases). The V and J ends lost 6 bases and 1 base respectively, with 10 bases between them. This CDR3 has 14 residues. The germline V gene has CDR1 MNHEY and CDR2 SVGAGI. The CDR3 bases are TGTGCCAGCAGGTGGGGGGGGAGCAATCAGCCCCAGCATTTT. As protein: CASRWGGSNQPQHF.

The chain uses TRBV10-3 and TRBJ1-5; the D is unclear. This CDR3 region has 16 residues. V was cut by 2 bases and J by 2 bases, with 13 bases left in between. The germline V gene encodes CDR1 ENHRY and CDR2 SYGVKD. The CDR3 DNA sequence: TGTGCCATCAGTGAGCGAGGGAGAGGTGGCAATCAGCCCCAGCATTTT. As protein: CAISERGRGGNQPQHF.

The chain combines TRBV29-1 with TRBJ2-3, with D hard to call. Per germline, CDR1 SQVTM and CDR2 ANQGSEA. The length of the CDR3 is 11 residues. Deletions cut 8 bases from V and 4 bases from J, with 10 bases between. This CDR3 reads CSPSVADTQYF. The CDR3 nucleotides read TGCAGCCCTTCCGTCGCAGATACGCAGTATTTT.

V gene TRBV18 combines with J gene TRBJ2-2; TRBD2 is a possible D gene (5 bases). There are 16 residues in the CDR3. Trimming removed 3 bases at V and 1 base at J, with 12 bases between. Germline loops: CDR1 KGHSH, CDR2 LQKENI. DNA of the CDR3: TGTGCCAGCTCACCCGGAGGCAGACGGAACACCGGGGAGCTGTTTTTT. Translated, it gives CASSPGGRRNTGELFF.

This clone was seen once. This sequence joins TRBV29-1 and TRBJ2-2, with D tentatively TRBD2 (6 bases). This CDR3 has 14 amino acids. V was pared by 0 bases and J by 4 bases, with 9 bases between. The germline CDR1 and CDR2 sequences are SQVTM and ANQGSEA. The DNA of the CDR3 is TGCAGCGTTGAAGATGGAGGGCGCACCGGGGAGCTGTTTTTT. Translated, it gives CSVEDGGRTGELFF.

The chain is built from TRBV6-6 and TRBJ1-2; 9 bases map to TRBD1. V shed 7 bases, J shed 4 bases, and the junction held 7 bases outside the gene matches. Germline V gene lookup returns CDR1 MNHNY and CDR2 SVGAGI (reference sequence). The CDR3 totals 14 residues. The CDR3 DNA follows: TGTGCCAGCATGGGGACAGGGAGCGGCTATGGCTACACCTTC. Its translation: CASMGTGSGYGYTF.

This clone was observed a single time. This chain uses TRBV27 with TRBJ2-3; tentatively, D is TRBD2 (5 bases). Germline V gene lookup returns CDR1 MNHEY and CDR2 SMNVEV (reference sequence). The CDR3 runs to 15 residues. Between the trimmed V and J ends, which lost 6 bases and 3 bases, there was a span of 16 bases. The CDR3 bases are TGTGCCAGCAGCCTACCTGGAGGTAGTACAGATACGCAGTATTTT. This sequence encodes CASSLPGGSTDTQYF.

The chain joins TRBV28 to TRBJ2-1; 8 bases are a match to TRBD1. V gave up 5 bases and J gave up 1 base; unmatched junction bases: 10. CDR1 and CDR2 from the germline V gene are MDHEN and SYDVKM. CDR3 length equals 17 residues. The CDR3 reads CASSRIRGRASYNEQFF. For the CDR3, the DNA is TGTGCCAGCAGTAGAATCAGGGGGCGAGCTTCCTACAATGAGCAGTTCTTC. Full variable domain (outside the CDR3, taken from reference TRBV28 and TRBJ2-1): DVKVTQSSRYLVKRTGEKVFLECVQDMDHENMFWYRQDPGLGLRLIYFSYDVKMKEKGDIPEGYSVSREKKERFSLILESASTNQTSMYLCASSRIRGRASYNEQFFGPGTRLTVL.

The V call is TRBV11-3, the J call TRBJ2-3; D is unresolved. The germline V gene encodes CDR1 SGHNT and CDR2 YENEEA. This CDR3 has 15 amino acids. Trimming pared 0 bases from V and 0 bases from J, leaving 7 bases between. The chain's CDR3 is CASSLDLGSTDTQYF. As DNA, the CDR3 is TGTGCCAGCAGCTTAGATCTCGGAAGCACAGATACGCAGTATTTT.

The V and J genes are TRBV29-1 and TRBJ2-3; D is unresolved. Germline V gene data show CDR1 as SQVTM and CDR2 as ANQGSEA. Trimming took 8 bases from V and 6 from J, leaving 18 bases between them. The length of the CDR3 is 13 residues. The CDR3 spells CSTYRVSTDTQYF. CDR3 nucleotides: TGCAGCACATACCGTGTTTCCACCGATACGCAGTATTTT.

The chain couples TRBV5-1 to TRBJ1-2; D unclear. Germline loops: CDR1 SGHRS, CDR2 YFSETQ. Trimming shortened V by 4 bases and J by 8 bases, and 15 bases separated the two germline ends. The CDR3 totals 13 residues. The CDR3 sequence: CASSTEGLEGYTF. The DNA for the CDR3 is TGCGCCAGCAGCACCGAGGGCCTCGAGGGCTACACCTTC.

CDR3 nucleotides: TGTGCCAGCAGCTCCGGAGCGTTAGCGGGGGACACAGATACGCAGTATTTT. Translating gives CASSSGALAGDTDTQYF. V and J are TRBV5-8 and TRBJ2-3, with 9 bases identical to TRBD2. This CDR3 comprises 17 residues. In germline, CDR1 is SGHTS, CDR2 YDEGEE. Trimming at V came to 3 bases and at J to 2 bases, leaving 10 bases not matched to a gene.